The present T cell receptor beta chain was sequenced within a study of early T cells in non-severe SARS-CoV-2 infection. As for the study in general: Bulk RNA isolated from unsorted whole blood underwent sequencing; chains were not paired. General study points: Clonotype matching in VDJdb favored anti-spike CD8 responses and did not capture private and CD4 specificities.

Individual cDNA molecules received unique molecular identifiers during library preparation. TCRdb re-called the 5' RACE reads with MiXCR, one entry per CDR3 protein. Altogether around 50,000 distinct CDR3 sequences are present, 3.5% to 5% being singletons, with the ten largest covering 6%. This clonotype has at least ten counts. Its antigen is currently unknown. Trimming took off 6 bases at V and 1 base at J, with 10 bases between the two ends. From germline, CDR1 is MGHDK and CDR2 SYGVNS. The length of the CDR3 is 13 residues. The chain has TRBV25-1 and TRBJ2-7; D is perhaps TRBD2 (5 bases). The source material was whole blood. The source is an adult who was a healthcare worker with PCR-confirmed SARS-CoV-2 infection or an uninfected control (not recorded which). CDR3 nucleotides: TGTGCCAGCAGACAAACTAGTTCCTACGAGCAGTACTTC. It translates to CASRQTSSYEQYF.